This entry describes one T cell receptor (beta chain). Antigen unknown. This entry is derived from a study of vaccination and CD4 T cells after COVID-19. Specified treatment: approximately 9-day PBMC culture with coronavirus spike peptide pools or control peptides (ViraFEST assay). T cells were expanded with peptide pools, and expanded clonotypes were identified by TCR sequencing. Trimming left V 6 bases short and J 5 bases short, with 18 bases between. The germline gives CDR1 SGHTA, CDR2 FQGNSA. The CDR3 is made up of 15 amino acids. Sequencing of cultured CD4+ T cell DNA used the Oncomine TCR Beta short-read assay. TCRdb analysed the PCR reads with MiXCR anew, one entry per CDR3 protein. The sample shows 5,500 to 9,000 distinct CDR3 sequences, roughly 25% of them seen only once.

Material: CD4+ T cells from blood, cultured in vitro, obtained after SARS-CoV-2 vaccination. The receptor comes from a human donor who had recovered from COVID-19. The chain carries TRBV7-2 and TRBJ2-3, with D perhaps matching TRBD1 (5 bases). The CDR3: CASRVGPAFLDTQYF. The CDR3 nucleotides read TGTGCCAGCAGGGTGGGGCCAGCGTTTTTAGATACGCAGTATTTT. The full variable domain, rest sourced from reference TRBV7-2 and TRBJ2-3, is GAGVSQSPSNKVTEKGKDVELRCDPISGHTALYWYRQSLGQGLEFLIYFQGNSAPDKSGLPSDRFSAERTGGSVSTLTIQRTQQEDSAVYLCASRVGPAFLDTQYFGPGTRLTVL.